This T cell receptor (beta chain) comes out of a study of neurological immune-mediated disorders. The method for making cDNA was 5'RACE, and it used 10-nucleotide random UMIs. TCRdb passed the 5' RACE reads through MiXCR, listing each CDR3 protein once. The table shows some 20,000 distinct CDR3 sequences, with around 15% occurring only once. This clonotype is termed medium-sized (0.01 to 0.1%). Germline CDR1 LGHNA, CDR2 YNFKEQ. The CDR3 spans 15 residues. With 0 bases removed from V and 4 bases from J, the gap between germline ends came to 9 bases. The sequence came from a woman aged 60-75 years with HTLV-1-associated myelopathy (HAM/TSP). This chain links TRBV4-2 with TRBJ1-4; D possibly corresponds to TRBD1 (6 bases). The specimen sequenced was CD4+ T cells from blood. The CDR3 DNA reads TGTGCCAGCAGCCAAGACCGCAGGGGTAATGAAAAACTGTTTTTT. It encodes CASSQDRRGNEKLFF.